In its sample, the clone carrying this T cell receptor (beta chain) was seen many times. The TCR beta CDR3 regions underwent amplification using RNA transcripts as the source. The study used the HTBI primer set for a first-round RT-PCR of the TCR CDR3. In TCRdb, the multiplex PCR reads were re-called with MiXCR into one record per CDR3 protein. The data contain approximately 600,000 distinct CDR3 sequences, around 14% of them seen just once; the ten biggest clones take up 7% to 9%. The data derive from a study of T cells in Graves' hyperthyroidism and ophthalmopathy. V was shortened by 5 bases and J by 0 bases, with 12 bases between the two germline ends. The CDR3 is made up of 14 amino acids. Germline lookup yields CDR1 DFQATT and CDR2 SNEGSKA (reference sequence). For ophthalmopathy patients, the Clinical Activity Score was at least 3 and the NOSPECS grade at least 4; duration was under 3 months.

This clonotype originated in a woman in her late teens or twenties with Graves' ophthalmopathy. Sequencing input: blood. The chain combines TRBV20-1 with TRBJ2-3, with D possibly being TRBD2 (6 bases). The CDR3 sequence is CSADGGRSTDTQYF. CDR3 sequence (DNA): TGCAGTGCTGACGGGGGACGGAGCACAGATACGCAGTATTTT.